This passage covers 10 T cell receptor beta chains from one sample sequenced in a study of blood T cell repertoires in COVID-19. Sequencing was performed with immunoSEQ multiplex PCR; in TCRdb, only in-frame clones are kept and a portion is missing. Of around 150,000 clones listed, roughly 82% are singletons. The specimen sequenced was peripheral blood. Receptor source: a woman aged 40 to 50 with COVID-19, enrolled during active disease.

The gene calls are TRBV14 and TRBJ1-6; TRBD1 matches 10 bases. The CDR3 covers 14 residues. The germline gives CDR1 SGHDN, CDR2 FVKESK. V lost 5 bases, J lost 14 bases, and 9 bases stayed unmatched. CDR3 coding DNA: TGTGCCAGCAGCAGCGGGGACAGGGGTGGTACCCTCCACTTT. It yields the protein CASSSGDRGGTLHF.

The chain joins TRBV13 to TRBJ1-6, with unresolved D. Trimming left V 10 bases short and J 6 bases short, with 13 bases between. This CDR3 is 13 amino acids long. CDR1 PRHDT and CDR2 FYEKMQ come from the germline V gene (reference sequence). The CDR3 region has the DNA TGTGCCATCAAGCGGGCCAGTAATTCACCCCTCCACTTT. Its protein product is CAIKRASNSPLHF.

The V and J genes are TRBV11-1 and TRBJ2-3; TRBD2 matches at 9 bases. This CDR3 contains 16 residues. Germline V gives CDR1 SGHAT, CDR2 FQDESV (reference sequence). The J segment lost 0 bases and the V segment lost 2 bases, leaving 3 bases of the junction unmatched. The CDR3 sequence: CASSLLAGMSTDTQYF. In nucleotides, the CDR3 is TGTGCCAGCAGCTTACTAGCGGGGATGAGCACAGATACGCAGTATTTT.

The chain has TRBV10-3 and TRBJ1-1, with D tentatively TRBD1 (6 bases). The V and J ends lost 3 bases and 4 bases respectively, with 15 bases between them. The length of the CDR3 is 15 residues. Germline CDR1 reads ENHRY; CDR2 reads SYGVKD. Written as DNA, the CDR3 is TGTGCCATCAGTGACGGAGACCGGGGGGCCACTGAAGCTTTCTTT. This gives the protein CAISDGDRGATEAFF.

This chain links TRBV10-3 with TRBJ1-4; weak D call: TRBD1 (5 bases). The CDR3 sequence is 14 residues long. Germline loops: CDR1 ENHRY, CDR2 SYGVKD. V lost 2 bases and J 3 bases, leaving 7 bases between the germline ends. The CDR3 region has the DNA TGTGCCATCAGTGAGGGACACCCTAATGAAAAACTGTTTTTT. It codes for CAISEGHPNEKLFF.

This chain links TRBV7-6 with TRBJ1-1, with TRBD1 matching 8 bases. J was trimmed by 4 bases and V by 1 base; bases with no gene match: 11. Germline V gene data show CDR1 as SGHVS and CDR2 as FNYEAQ. The length of the CDR3 is 17 residues. The CDR3 is CASSLGPVHRGTTEAFF. CDR3 in DNA: TGTGCCAGCAGCTTAGGCCCCGTGCACAGGGGGACCACTGAAGCTTTCTTT.

The chain is built from TRBV20-1 and TRBJ2-1, with TRBD1 matching 12 bases. CDR1 and CDR2 from the germline V gene are DFQATT and SNEGSKA (reference sequence). The CDR3 spans 16 residues. V dropped 3 bases and J dropped 8; count of bases not matched to a gene: 11. Here the CDR3 DNA reads TGCAGTGCTAGTCATTACGGGACAGGGGGCTGGTATGAGCAGTTCTTC. It encodes CSASHYGTGGWYEQFF.

This clone was picked up a small number of times. This rearrangement joins TRBV12-1 to TRBJ1-2; the listed D gene, TRBD1, was not tested against the DNA. TRBV12-1 is recorded as a pseudogene. CDR3 length: 15 amino acids. The CDR3 coding sequence is TGTGCCAGCCCGGACCCTGACAGCTCAACCTATGGCTACACCTTC. Translation gives CASPDPDSSTYGYTF.

The V call is TRBV30, the J call TRBJ2-2, with D possibly being TRBD1 (5 bases). The CDR3 contains 13 residues. CDR1 and CDR2 from the germline V gene are GTSNPN and SVGIG (reference sequence). V dropped 2 bases and J dropped 6 bases, with 10 bases sitting between them. This CDR3 is CAWSKGVPGELFF. The CDR3 DNA follows: TGTGCCTGGAGTAAAGGGGTACCCGGGGAGCTGTTTTTT.

V gene TRBV4-1 combines with J gene TRBJ2-5; D perhaps matches TRBD2 (6 bases). V was pared by 0 bases and J by 0 bases, with 8 bases between. The CDR3 consists of 15 residues. CDR1 and CDR2 from the germline V gene are MGHRA and YSYEKL. The CDR3 DNA follows: TGCGCCAGCAGCCAAGATCGGGAGTACCAAGAGACCCAGTACTTC. Amino acid sequence: CASSQDREYQETQYF.